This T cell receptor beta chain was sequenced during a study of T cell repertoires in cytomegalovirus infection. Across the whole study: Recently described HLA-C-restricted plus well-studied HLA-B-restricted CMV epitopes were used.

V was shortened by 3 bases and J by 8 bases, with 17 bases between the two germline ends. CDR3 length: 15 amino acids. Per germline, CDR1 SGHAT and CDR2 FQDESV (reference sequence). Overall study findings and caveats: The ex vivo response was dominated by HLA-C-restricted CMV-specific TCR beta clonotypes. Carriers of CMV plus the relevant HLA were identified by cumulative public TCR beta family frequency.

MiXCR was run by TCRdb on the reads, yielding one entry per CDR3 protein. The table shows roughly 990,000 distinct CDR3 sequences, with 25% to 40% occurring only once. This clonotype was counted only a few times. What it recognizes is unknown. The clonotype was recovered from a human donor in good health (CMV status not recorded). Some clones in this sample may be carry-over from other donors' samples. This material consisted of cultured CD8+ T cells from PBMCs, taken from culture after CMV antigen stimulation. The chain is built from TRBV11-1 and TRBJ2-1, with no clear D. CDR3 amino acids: CASSFAGRAFDEQFF. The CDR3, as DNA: TGTGCCAGCAGCTTTGCAGGCCGGGCGTTCGATGAGCAGTTCTTC.